What follows is one T cell receptor beta chain and its context. The protocol was immunoSEQ multiplex PCR, while the TCRdb copy is restricted to in-frame clones and leaves out a portion. The sample lists approximately 100,000 clones; approximately 90% were seen once. This entry comes from a study of T cell changes during pregnancy in multiple sclerosis. V was trimmed by 6 bases and J by 6 bases, leaving 18 bases between them. CDR1 and CDR2 from the germline V gene are LNHDA and SQIVND (reference sequence). The CDR3 contains 14 residues. The TCR was taken from a female donor with multiple sclerosis, enrolled in a pregnancy study. Sequencing was performed on peripheral blood, taken in the second trimester of pregnancy. The V gene is TRBV19, the J gene TRBJ2-7; the D gene is possibly TRBD2 (5 bases). CDR3 loop: CASSPTRGWAEQYF. CDR3 DNA: TGTGCCAGTAGCCCCACCCGGGGATGGGCCGAGCAGTACTTC.